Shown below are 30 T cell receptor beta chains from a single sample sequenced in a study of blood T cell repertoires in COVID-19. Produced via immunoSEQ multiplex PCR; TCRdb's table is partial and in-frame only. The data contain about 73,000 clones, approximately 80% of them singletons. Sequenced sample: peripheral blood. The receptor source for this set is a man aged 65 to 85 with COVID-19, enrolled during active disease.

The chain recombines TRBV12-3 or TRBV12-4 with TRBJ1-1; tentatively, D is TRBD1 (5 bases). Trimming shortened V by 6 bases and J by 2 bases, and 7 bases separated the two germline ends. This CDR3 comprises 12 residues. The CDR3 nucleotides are TGTGCCAGCAGCGACAGAAACACTGAAGCTTTCTTT. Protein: CASSDRNTEAFF.

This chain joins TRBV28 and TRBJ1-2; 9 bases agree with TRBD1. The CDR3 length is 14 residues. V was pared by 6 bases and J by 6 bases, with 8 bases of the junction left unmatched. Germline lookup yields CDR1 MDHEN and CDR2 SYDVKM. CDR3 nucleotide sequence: TGTGCCAGCAGGCCTACAGGGGGCTTCCATGGCTACACCTTC. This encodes CASRPTGGFHGYTF.

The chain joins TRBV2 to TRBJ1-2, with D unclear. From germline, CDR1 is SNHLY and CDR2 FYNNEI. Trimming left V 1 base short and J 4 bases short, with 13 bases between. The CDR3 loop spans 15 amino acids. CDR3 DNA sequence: TGTGCCAGCAGTGAAGATATCAGGCAATTCTATGGCTACACCTTC. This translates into CASSEDIRQFYGYTF. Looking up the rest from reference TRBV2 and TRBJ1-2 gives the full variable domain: EPEVTQTPSHQVTQMGQEVILRCVPISNHLYFYWYRQILGQKVEFLVSFYNNEISEKSEIFDDQFSVERPDGSNFTLKIRSTKLEDSAMYFCASSEDIRQFYGYTFGSGTRLTVV.

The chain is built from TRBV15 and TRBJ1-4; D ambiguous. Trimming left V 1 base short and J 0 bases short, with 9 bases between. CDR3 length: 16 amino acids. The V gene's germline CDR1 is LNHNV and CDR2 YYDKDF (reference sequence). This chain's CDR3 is CATSRAPGTTNEKLFF. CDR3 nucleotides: TGTGCCACCAGCAGAGCCCCCGGGACAACTAATGAAAAACTGTTTTTT.

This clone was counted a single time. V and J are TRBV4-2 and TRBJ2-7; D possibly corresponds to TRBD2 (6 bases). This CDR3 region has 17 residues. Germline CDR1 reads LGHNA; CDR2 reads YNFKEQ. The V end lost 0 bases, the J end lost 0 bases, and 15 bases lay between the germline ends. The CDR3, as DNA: TGTGCCAGCAGCCAAGACTCTCACAGGACTACCTCCTACGAGCAGTACTTC. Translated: CASSQDSHRTTSYEQYF.

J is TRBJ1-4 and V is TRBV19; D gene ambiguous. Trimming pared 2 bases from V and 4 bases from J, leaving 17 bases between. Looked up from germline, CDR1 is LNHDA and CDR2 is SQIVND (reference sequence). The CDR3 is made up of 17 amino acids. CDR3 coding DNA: TGTGCCAGTAGTATAAGCGGTCGGTGGAGGGATAATGAAAAACTGTTTTTT. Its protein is CASSISGRWRDNEKLFF.

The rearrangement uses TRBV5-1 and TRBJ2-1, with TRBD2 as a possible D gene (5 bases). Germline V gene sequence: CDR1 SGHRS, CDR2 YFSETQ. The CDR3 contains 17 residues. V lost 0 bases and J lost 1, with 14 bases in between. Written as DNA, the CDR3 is TGCGCCAGCAGCTTGGGTTTGGTGGGGAGTTCCTACAATGAGCAGTTCTTC. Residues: CASSLGLVGSSYNEQFF. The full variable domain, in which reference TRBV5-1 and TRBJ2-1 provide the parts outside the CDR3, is KAGVTQTPRYLIKTRGQQVTLSCSPISGHRSVSWYQQTPGQGLQFLFEYFSETQRNKGNFPGRFSGRQFSNSRSEMNVSTLELGDSALYLCASSLGLVGSSYNEQFFGPGTRLTVL.

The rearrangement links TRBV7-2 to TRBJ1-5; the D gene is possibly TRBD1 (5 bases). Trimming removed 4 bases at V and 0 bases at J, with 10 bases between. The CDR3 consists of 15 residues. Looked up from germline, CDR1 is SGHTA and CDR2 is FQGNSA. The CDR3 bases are TGTGCCAGCAGCTCCGGGGGGATTAGCAATCAGCCCCAGCATTTT. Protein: CASSSGGISNQPQHF.

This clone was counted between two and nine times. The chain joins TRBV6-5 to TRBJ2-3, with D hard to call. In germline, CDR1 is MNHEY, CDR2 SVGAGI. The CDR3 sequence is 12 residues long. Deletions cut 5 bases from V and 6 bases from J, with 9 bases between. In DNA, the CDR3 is TGTGCCAGCAGTCCATACCGGGATACGCAGTATTTT. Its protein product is CASSPYRDTQYF.

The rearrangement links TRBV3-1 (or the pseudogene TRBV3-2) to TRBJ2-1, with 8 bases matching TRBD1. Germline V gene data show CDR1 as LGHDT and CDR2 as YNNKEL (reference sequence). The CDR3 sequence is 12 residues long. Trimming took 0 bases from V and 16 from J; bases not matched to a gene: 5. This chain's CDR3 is CASSQDWDRIFF. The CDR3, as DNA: TGTGCCAGCAGCCAAGATTGGGACAGGATCTTCTTC.

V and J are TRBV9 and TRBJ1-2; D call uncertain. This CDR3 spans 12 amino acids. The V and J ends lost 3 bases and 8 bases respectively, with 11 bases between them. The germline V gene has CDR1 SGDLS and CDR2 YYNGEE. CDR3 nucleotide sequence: TGTGCCAGCAGCGCTTTCACCTACGGCTACACCTTC. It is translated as CASSAFTYGYTF.

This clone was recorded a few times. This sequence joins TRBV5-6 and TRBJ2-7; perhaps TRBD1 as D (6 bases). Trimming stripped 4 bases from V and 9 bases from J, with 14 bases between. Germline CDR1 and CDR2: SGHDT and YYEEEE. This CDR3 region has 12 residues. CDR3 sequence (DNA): TGTGCCAGCAGCCGGGACAACCTGGCGCAGTACTTC. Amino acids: CASSRDNLAQYF.

The CDR3 here is CASSYGTGYTEAFF. For the CDR3, the DNA is TGTGCCAGCAGTTACGGGACAGGGTACACTGAAGCTTTCTTT. The chain employs TRBV6-6 and TRBJ1-1; 9 bases are a match to TRBD1. Germline V gives CDR1 MNHNY, CDR2 SVGAGI (reference sequence). Losses at the gene ends were 2 bases for V and 3 bases for J; bases not matched to a gene: 1. The length of the CDR3 is 14 residues.

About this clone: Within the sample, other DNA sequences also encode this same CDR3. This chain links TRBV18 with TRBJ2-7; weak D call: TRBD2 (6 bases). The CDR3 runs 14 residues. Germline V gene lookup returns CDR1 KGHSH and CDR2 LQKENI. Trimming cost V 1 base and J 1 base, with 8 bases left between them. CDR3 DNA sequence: TGTGCCAGCTCACCACTGCGGGGATCCTACGAGCAGTACTTC. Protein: CASSPLRGSYEQYF.

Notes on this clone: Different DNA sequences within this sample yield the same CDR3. CDR3 sequence (DNA): TGTGCCAGCAGTTTGGGCCAGAACTATGGCTACACCTTC. This sequence encodes CASSLGQNYGYTF. The chain uses TRBV28 and TRBJ1-2; D uncertain. CDR3 length: 13 residues. Deletions cut 3 bases from V and 2 bases from J, with 7 bases between. Looked up from germline, CDR1 is MDHEN and CDR2 is SYDVKM.

The CDR3 DNA is TGTGCCAGCTCCACTAGCGGGAGGGCCGTTGAGCAGTTCTTC. It specifies CASSTSGRAVEQFF. The rearrangement joins TRBV2 to TRBJ2-1; 13 bases agree with TRBD2. The CDR3 contains 14 residues. The germline V gene has CDR1 SNHLY and CDR2 FYNNEI. After removal of 8 bases from V and 9 bases from J, the junction contained 7 bases not matched to a gene.

DNA of the CDR3: TGTGCCAGCAGTTTAGGGAGGGTTGTTAGCAATGAGCAGTTCTTC. Protein product: CASSLGRVVSNEQFF. This chain links TRBV28 with TRBJ2-1; TRBD2 matches 7 bases. V lost 2 bases and J lost 6; bases outside the gene matches: 7. The CDR3 extends over 15 amino acids. The germline CDR1 and CDR2 sequences are MDHEN and SYDVKM.

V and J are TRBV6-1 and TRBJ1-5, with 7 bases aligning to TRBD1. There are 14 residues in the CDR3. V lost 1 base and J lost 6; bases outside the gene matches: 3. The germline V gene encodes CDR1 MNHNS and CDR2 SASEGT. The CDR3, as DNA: TGTGCCAGCAGTGAAGGGACAGGCGGTCAGCCCCAGCATTTT. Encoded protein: CASSEGTGGQPQHF.

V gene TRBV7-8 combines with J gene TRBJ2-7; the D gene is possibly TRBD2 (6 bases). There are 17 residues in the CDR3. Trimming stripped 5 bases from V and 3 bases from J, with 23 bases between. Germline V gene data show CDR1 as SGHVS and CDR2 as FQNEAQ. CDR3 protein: CASSPTSGTGFHYEQYF. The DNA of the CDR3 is TGTGCCAGCAGCCCGACCTCCGGGACTGGCTTCCACTACGAGCAGTACTTC.

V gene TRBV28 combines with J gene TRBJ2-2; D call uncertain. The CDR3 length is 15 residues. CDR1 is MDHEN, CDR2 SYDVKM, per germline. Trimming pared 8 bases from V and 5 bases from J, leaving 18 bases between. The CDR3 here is CASRPTAGSTGELFF. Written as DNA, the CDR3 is TGTGCCAGCCGCCCTACGGCAGGTTCAACCGGGGAGCTGTTTTTT.

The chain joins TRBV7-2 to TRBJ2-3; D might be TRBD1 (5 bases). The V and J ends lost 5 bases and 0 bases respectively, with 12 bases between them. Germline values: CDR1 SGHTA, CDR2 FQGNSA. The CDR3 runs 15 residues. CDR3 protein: CASSRDRTSTDTQYF. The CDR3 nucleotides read TGTGCCAGCAGCCGCGACAGAACTAGCACAGATACGCAGTATTTT.

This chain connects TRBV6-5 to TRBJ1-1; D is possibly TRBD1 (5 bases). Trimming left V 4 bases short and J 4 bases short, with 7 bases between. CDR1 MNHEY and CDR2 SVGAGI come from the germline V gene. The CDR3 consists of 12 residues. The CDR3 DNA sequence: TGTGCCAGCAGTTTCCAGGGCACTGAAGCTTTCTTT. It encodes CASSFQGTEAFF.

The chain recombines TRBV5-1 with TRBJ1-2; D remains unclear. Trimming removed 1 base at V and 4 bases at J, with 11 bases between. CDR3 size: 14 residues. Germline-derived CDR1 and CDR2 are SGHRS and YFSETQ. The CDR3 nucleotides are TGCGCCAGCAGCTTGCAGTCCCTAGCCTATGGCTACACCTTC. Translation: CASSLQSLAYGYTF.

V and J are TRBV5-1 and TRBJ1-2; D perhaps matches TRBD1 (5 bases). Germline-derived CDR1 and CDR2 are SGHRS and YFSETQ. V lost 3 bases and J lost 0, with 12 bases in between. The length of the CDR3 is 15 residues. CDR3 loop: CASSSGGGTNYGYTF. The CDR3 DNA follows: TGCGCCAGCAGCTCGGGTGGGGGGACTAACTATGGCTACACCTTC. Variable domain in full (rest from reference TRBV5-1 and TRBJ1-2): KAGVTQTPRYLIKTRGQQVTLSCSPISGHRSVSWYQQTPGQGLQFLFEYFSETQRNKGNFPGRFSGRQFSNSRSEMNVSTLELGDSALYLCASSSGGGTNYGYTFGSGTRLTVV.

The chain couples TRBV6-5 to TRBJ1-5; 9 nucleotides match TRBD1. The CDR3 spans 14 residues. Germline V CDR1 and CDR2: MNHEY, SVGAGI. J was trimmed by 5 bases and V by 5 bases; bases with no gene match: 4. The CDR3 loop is CASSNDRGYQPQHF. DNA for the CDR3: TGTGCCAGCAGTAACGACAGGGGGTATCAGCCCCAGCATTTT.

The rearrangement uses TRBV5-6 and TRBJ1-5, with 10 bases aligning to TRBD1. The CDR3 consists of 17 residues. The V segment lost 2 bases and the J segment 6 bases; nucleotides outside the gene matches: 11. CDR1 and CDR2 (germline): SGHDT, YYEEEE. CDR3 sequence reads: CASSLTAGTGEGQPQHF. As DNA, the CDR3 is TGTGCCAGCAGCTTAACTGCCGGGACAGGGGAGGGTCAGCCCCAGCATTTT.

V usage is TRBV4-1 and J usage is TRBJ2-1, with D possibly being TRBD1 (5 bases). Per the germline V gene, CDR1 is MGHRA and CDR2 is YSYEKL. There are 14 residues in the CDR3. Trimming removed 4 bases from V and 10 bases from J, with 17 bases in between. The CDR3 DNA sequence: TGCGCCAGCAGCCCTCCTAGTAGGGGCTGGGAGCAGTTCTTC. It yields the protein CASSPPSRGWEQFF.

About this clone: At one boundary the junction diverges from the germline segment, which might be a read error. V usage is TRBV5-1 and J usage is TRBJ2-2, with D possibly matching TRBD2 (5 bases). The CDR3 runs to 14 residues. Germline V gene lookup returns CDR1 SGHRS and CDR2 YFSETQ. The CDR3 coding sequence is TGCGCCAGCAGCTTGGATATGGAGACCGGGGTGCTGTTTTTT. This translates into CASSLDMETGVLFF. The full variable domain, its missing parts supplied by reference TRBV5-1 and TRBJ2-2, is KAGVTQTPRYLIKTRGQQVTLSCSPISGHRSVSWYQQTPGQGLQFLFEYFSETQRNKGNFPGRFSGRQFSNSRSEMNVSTLELGDSALYLCASSLDMETGVLFFGEGSRLTVL.

The chain's CDR3 is CASSQAPQNRGGNTIYF. The CDR3 DNA follows: TGCGCCAGCAGCCAAGCTCCCCAAAACAGGGGGGGGAACACCATATATTTT. The chain carries TRBV4-1 and TRBJ1-3, with 8 bases matching TRBD1. This CDR3 is built from 17 residues. V was clipped by 1 base and J by 7 bases; unmatched bases: 12. The germline V gene has CDR1 MGHRA and CDR2 YSYEKL.

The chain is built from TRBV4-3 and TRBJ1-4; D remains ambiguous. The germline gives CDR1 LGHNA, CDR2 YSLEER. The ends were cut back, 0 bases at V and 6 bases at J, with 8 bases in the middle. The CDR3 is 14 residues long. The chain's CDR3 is CASSQDSADEKLFF. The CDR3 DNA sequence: TGCGCCAGCAGCCAAGATTCGGCGGATGAAAAACTGTTTTTT.